Presented here are 3 T cell receptor beta chains from one specimen sequenced in a study of regulatory T cells in long-lasting Graves disease. Time point reported: newly diagnosed GD, antithyroid drugs for less than 3 months. From RNA extracted from PBMCs, the TCR library was made. iRepertoire HTBI primers and Arm-PCR of CDR3 regions built TCR beta libraries. Each CDR3 protein gets one entry after TCRdb re-called the multiplex PCR reads with MiXCR. The table lists a few hundred thousand distinct CDR3 sequences, about 10% of them singletons. The same sample was also studied in work on T cells in Graves' hyperthyroidism and ophthalmopathy.

The sample was peripheral blood mononuclear cells (PBMCs), taken at new diagnosis, from a patient treated with antithyroid drugs. All receptors derive from a woman between 18 and 29 years old with Graves disease.

This clonotype was counted ten times or more. The chain links TRBV2 to TRBJ2-1, with D maybe TRBD2 (6 bases). The germline CDR1 and CDR2 sequences are SNHLY and FYNNEI. Trimming took off 5 bases at V and 0 bases at J, with 14 bases between the two ends. The CDR3 consists of 16 residues. In DNA, the CDR3 is TGTGCCAGCAGTCCTCCGGGACTGGGCTCCTACAATGAGCAGTTCTTC. This translates into CASSPPGLGSYNEQFF.

About this clonotype: A clone one base away is much larger, so this may be a read error. This rearrangement joins TRBV7-8 to TRBJ2-4, with D perhaps TRBD1 (5 bases). Per germline, CDR1 SGHVS and CDR2 FQNEAQ. The CDR3 spans 18 residues. V shed 5 bases and J shed 2 bases, with 22 bases lying between them. The CDR3 DNA is TGTGCCAGCAGCCTCAAAATGGGGCTTCAATCCTCCAAAAACATTCAGTACTTC. Amino acids: CASSLKMGLQSSKNIQYF. Full variable domain (remainder filled in from reference TRBV7-8 and TRBJ2-4): GAGVSQSPRYKVAKRGQDVALRCDPISGHVSLFWYQQALGQGPEFLTYFQNEAQLDKSGLPSDRFFAERPEGSVSTLKIQRTQQEDSAVYLCASSLKMGLQSSKNIQYFGAGTRLSVL.

This clonotype has just a few counts. V is TRBV4-3 and J is TRBJ2-3, with 13 bases fitting TRBD2. The CDR3 is 17 residues long. Trimming took 1 base from V and 5 from J; bases not matched to a gene: 6. Per germline, CDR1 LGHNA and CDR2 YSLEER. Written as DNA, the CDR3 is TGCGCCAGCAGCCAAGTACCGGGACTAGCGGGGCTAGATACGCAGTATTTT. Protein product: CASSQVPGLAGLDTQYF.